This section outlines one T cell receptor beta chain sequence together with its context. Clones were sequenced by immunoSEQ multiplex PCR, and TCRdb holds only the in-frame ones, with some missing. The sample carries 360,000 or so clones, less than 90% recorded once. These data originate in a study of blood T cell repertoires in COVID-19. On the study more broadly: Both acute and convalescent COVID-19 samples were obtained from the United States, Italy and Spain.

Trimming removed 6 bases from V and 4 bases from J, with 4 bases in between. The CDR3 is made up of 11 amino acids. CDR1 MGHRA and CDR2 YSYEKL come from the germline V gene. All enrollees were about 18 to 95 years old and from about 25 US areas. The chain uses TRBV4-1 and TRBJ1-5; D ambiguous. The sequence derives from a woman younger than 45 who had recovered from COVID-19. The sample taken for sequencing was PBMCs or T cells enriched from blood (not recorded which). The CDR3 loop reads CASRHNQPQHF. CDR3 DNA sequence: TGCGCCAGCAGACATAATCAGCCCCAGCATTTT.